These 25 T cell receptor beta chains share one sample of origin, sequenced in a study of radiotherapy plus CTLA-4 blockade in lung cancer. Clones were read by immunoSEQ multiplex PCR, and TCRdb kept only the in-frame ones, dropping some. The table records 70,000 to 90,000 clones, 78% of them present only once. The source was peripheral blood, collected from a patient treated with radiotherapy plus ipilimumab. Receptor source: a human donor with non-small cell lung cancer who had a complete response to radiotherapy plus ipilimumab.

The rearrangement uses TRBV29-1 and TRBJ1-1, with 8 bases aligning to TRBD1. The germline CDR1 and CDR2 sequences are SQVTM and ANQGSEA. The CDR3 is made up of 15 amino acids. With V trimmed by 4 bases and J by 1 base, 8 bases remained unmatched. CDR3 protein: CSVAGGRTGNTEAFF. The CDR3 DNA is TGCAGCGTTGCAGGGGGCAGGACAGGGAACACTGAAGCTTTCTTT.

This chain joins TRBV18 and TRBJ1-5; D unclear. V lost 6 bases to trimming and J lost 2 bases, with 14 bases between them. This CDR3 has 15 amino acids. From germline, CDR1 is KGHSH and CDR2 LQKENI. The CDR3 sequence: CASSPGSSGNQPQHF. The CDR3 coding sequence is TGTGCCAGCTCTCCGGGTTCCTCGGGCAATCAGCCCCAGCATTTT.

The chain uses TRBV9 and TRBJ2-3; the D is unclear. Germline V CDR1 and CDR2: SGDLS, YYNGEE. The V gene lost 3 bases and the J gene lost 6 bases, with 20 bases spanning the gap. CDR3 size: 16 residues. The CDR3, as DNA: TGTGCCAGCAGCGCTCGGCCGGTAGTTTTGTTTGATACGCAGTATTTT. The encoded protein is CASSARPVVLFDTQYF.

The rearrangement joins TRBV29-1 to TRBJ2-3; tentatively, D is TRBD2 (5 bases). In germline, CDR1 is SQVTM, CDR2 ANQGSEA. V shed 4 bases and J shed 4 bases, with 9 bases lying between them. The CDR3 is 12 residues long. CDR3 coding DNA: TGCAGCGTTGCAAGCGGAGCAGATACGCAGTATTTT. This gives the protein CSVASGADTQYF.

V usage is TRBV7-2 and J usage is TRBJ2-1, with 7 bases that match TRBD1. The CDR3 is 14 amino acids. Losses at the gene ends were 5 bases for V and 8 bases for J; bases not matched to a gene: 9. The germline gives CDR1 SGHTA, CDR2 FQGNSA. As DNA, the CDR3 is TGTGCCAGCAGCCTAGGGGGACAGTGGGATGAGCAGTTCTTC. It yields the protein CASSLGGQWDEQFF.

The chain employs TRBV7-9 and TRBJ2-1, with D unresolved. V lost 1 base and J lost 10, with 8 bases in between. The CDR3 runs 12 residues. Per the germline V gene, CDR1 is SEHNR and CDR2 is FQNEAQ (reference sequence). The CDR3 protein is CASSLGAPEQFF. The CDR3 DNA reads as TGTGCCAGCAGCTTAGGTGCACCGGAGCAGTTCTTC.

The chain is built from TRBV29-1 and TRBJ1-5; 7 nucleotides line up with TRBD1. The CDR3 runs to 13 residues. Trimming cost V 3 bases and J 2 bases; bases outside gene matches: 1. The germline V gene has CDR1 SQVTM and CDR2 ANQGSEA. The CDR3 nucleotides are TGCAGCGTTGACACAGGGGGCAATCAGCCCCAGCATTTT. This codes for CSVDTGGNQPQHF.

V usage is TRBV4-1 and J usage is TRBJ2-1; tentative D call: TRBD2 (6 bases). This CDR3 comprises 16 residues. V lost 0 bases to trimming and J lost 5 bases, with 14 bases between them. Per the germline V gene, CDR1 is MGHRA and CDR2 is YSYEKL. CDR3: CASSQDRWVADNEQFF. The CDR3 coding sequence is TGCGCCAGCAGCCAAGATCGATGGGTAGCGGACAATGAGCAGTTCTTC.

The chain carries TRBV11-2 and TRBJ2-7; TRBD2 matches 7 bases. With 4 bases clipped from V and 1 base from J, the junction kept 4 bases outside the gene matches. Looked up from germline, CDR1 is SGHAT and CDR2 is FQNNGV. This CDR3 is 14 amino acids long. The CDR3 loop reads CASSSAGESYEQYF. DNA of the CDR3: TGTGCCAGCAGCTCGGCGGGGGAATCCTACGAGCAGTACTTC.

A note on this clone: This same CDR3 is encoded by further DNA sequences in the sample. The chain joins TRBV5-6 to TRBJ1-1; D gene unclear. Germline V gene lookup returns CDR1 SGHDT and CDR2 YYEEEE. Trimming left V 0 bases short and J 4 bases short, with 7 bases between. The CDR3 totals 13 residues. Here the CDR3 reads CASSLGGGTEAFF. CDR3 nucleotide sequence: TGTGCCAGCAGCTTGGGGGGAGGCACTGAAGCTTTCTTT.

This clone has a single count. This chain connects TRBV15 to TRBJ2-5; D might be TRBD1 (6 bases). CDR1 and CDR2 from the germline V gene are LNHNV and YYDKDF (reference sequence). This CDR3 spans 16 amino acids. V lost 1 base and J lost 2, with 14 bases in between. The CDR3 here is CATSRAVQGQQETQYF. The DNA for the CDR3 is TGTGCCACCAGCAGAGCGGTCCAGGGGCAACAAGAGACCCAGTACTTC.

The CDR3 reads CASSFFPGAYNEQFF. CDR3 DNA sequence: TGTGCCAGCAGCTTTTTTCCGGGGGCCTACAATGAGCAGTTCTTC. The chain uses TRBV11-2 and TRBJ2-1, with TRBD2 as a possible D gene (6 bases). The CDR3 loop spans 15 amino acids. Germline CDR1 is SGHAT and CDR2 is FQNNGV. The germline V and J ends were trimmed by 3 bases and 2 bases, with 11 bases remaining between them.

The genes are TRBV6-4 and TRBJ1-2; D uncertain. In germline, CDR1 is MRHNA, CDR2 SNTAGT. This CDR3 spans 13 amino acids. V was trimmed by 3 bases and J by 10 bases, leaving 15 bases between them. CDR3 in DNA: TGTGCCAGCAGTGATAGTGGACGATCCCCCTACACCTTC. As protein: CASSDSGRSPYTF.

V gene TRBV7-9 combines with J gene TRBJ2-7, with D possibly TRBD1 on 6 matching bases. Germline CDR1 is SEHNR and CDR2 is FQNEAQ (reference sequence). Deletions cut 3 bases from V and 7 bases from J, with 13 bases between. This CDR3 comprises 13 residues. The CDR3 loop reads CASSLTPTGEQYF. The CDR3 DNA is TGTGCCAGCAGCTTGACGCCTACAGGGGAGCAGTACTTC.

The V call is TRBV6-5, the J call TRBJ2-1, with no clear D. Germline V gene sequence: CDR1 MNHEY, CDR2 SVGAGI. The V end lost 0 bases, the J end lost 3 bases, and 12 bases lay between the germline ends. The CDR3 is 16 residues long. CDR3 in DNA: TGTGCCAGCAGTTACTCGAGACGCACAGTCTACAATGAGCAGTTCTTC. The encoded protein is CASSYSRRTVYNEQFF.

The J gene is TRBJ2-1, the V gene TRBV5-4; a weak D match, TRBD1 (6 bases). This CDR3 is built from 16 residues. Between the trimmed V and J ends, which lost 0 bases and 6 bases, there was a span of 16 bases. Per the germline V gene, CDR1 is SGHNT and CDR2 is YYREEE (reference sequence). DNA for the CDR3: TGTGCCAGCAGCTTGGCCTTGTTTACAGGGCTCAATGAGCAGTTCTTC. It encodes CASSLALFTGLNEQFF.

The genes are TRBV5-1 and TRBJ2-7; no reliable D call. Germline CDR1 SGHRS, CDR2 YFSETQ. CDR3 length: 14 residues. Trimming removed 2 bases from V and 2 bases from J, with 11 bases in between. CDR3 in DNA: TGCGCCAGCAGCTTAGTCCGGAATCCCTACGAGCAGTACTTC. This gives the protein CASSLVRNPYEQYF. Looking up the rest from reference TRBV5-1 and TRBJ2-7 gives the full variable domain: KAGVTQTPRYLIKTRGQQVTLSCSPISGHRSVSWYQQTPGQGLQFLFEYFSETQRNKGNFPGRFSGRQFSNSRSEMNVSTLELGDSALYLCASSLVRNPYEQYFGPGTRLTVT.

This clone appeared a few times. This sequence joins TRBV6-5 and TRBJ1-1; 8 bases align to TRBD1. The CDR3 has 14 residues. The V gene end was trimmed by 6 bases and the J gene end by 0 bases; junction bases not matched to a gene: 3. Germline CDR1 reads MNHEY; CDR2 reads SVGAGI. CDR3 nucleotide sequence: TGTGCCAGCAGCACGGACAGGGTGAACACTGAAGCTTTCTTT. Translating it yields CASSTDRVNTEAFF.

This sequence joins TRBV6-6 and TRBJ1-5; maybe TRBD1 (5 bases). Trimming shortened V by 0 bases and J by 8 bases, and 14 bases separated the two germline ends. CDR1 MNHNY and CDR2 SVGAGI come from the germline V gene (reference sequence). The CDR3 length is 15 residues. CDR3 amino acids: CASSYSGTVGEPQHF. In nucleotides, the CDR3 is TGTGCCAGCAGTTACTCGGGGACGGTTGGAGAGCCCCAGCATTTT.

CDR3 nucleotides: TGTGCCAGCAGTGGACAGGGGCGAATGCGAACTAATGAAAAACTGTTTTTT. It codes for CASSGQGRMRTNEKLFF. V is TRBV2 and J is TRBJ1-4; 8 bases match TRBD1. CDR1 is SNHLY, CDR2 FYNNEI, per germline. The CDR3 length is 17 residues. With V trimmed by 4 bases and J by 1 base, 8 bases remained unmatched.

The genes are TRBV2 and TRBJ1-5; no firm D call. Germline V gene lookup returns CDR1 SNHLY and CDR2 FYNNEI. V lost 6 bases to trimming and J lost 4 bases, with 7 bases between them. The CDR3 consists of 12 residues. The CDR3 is CASSGRNQPQHF. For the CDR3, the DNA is TGTGCCAGCAGCGGAAGAAATCAGCCCCAGCATTTT.

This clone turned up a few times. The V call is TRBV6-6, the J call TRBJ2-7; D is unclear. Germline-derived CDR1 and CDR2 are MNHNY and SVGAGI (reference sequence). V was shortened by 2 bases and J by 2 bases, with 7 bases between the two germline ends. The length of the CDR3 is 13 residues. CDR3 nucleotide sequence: TGTGCCAGCAGTTACATGGAGACCTACGAGCAGTACGTC. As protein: CASSYMETYEQYV.

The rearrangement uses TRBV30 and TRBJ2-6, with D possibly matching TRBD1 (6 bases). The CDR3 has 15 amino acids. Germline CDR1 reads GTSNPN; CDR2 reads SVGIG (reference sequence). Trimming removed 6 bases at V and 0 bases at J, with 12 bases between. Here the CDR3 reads CACLRGSSGANVLTF. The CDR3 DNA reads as TGTGCCTGTCTGAGGGGGAGCTCTGGGGCCAACGTCCTGACTTTC.

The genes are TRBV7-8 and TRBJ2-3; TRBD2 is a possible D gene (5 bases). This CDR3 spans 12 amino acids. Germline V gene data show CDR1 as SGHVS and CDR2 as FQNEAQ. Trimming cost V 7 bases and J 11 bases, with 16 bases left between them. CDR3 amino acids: CASTGLEWGQYF. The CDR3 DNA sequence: TGTGCCAGCACCGGACTCGAGTGGGGGCAGTATTTT.

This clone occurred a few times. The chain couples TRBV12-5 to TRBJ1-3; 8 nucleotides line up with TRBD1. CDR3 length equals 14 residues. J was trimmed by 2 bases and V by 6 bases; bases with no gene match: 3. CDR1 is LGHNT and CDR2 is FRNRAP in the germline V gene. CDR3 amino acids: CASGRTGTGNTIYF. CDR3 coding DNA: TGTGCTAGTGGCCGGACAGGGACTGGAAACACCATATATTTT.